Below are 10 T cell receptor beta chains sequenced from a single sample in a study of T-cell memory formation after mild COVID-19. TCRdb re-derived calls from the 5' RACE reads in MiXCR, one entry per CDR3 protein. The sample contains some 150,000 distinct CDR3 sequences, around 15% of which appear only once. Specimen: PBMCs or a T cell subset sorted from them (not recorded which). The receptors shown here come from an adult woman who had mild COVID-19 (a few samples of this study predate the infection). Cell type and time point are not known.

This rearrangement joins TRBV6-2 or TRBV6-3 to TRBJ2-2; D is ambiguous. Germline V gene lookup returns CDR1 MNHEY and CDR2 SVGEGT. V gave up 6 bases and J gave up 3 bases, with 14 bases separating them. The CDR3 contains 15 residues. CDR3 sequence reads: CASRLGRADTGELFF. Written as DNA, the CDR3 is TGTGCCAGCAGGTTGGGTAGGGCCGACACCGGGGAGCTGTTTTTT.

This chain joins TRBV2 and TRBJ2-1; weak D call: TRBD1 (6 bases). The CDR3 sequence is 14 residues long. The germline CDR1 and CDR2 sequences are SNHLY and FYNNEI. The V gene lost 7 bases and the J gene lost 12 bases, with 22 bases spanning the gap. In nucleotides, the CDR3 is TGTGCCAGCATAGTAAGCGGCCCCCTACAGGGGCAGTTCTTC. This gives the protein CASIVSGPLQGQFF.

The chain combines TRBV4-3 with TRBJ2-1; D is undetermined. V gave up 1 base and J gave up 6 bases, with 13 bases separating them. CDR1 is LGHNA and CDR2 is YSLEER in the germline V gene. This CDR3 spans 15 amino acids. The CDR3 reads CASSQVGELLNEQFF. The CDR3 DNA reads TGCGCCAGCAGCCAAGTCGGAGAGTTACTCAATGAGCAGTTCTTC.

The CDR3 sequence is CASSWGTTDTMLTNEKLFF. The CDR3 DNA sequence: TGCGCCAGCAGCTGGGGGACAACGGACACAATGTTGACTAATGAAAAACTGTTTTTT. The chain carries TRBV5-1 and TRBJ1-4; D possibly corresponds to TRBD1 (6 bases). Trimming took off 3 bases at V and 2 bases at J, with 23 bases between the two ends. Germline V gives CDR1 SGHRS, CDR2 YFSETQ. This CDR3 spans 19 amino acids.

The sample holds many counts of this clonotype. The CDR3 nucleotides are TGTGCCAGCAGCCCCGTCGAGCAGAATTACTACGAGCAGTACTTC. Its translation is CASSPVEQNYYEQYF. The J gene is TRBJ2-7, the V gene TRBV7-9, with no clear D. CDR1 is SEHNR and CDR2 is FQNEAQ in the germline V gene (reference sequence). Deletions cut 5 bases from V and 3 bases from J, with 17 bases between. CDR3 size: 15 residues.

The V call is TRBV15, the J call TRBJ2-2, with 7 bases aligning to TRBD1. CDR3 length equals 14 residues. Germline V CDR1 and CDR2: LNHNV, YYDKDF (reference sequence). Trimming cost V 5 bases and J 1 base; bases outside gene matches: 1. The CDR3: CATSRTGNTGELFF. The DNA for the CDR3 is TGTGCCACCAGCCGGACAGGGAACACCGGGGAGCTGTTTTTT.

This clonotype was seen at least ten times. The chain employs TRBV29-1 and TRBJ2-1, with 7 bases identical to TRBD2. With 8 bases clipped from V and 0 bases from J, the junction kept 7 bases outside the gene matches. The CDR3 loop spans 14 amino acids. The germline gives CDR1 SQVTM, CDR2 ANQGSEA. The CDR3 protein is CSLFSGFSYNEQFF. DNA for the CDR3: TGCAGCTTATTTAGCGGGTTCTCCTACAATGAGCAGTTCTTC.

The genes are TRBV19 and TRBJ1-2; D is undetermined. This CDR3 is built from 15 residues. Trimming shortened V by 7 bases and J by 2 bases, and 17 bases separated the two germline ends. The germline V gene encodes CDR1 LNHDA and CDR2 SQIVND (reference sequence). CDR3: CASTSFSGANYGYTF. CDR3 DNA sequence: TGTGCCAGTACATCCTTCTCGGGAGCAAACTATGGCTACACCTTC.

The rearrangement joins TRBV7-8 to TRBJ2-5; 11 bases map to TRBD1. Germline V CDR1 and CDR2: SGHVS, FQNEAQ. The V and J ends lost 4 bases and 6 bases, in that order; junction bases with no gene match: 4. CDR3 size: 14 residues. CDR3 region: CASSSDRGQKTQYF. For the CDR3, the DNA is TGTGCCAGCAGCTCGGACAGGGGGCAAAAGACCCAGTACTTC.

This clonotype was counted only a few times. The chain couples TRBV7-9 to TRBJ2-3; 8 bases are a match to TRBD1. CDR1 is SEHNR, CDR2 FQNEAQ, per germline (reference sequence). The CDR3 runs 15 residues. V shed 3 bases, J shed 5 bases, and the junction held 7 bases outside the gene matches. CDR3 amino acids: CASSFFQGAEDTQYF. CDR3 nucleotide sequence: TGTGCCAGCAGCTTCTTCCAGGGGGCGGAAGATACGCAGTATTTT.